Reported below is one TCR beta chain. Its antigen is not identified. The sample comes from a study of beta chain features in type 1 diabetes. Study summary: In age, gender and cell yields, patients were similar to healthy donors. The study examined around 98,000,000 sorted cells across all samples.

The entirety of the isolated RNA underwent reverse transcription, so expressed TCRB transcripts were sequenced. TCRdb keeps only in-frame clones here, not all; method: immunoSEQ multiplex PCR. The sample carries under 300,000 clones, 25% to 30% recorded once. The CDR3 has 15 residues. Looked up from germline, CDR1 is LNHNV and CDR2 is YYDKDF (reference sequence). V lost 0 bases to trimming and J lost 4 bases, with 10 bases between them. Study results and limitations: VDJ junctions from patients with type 1 diabetes contained fewer insertions and more deletions. Moderate yet significant TCRB CDR3 shortening was seen in Type 1 diabetes patients in all four CD4+ subsets.

Sequenced input: central memory CD4+ T cells from blood. The chain joins TRBV15 to TRBJ2-1; perhaps TRBD1 as D (5 bases). This sequence was found in a man in his thirties or forties in good health. The CDR3 DNA reads TGTGCCACCAGCAGAGATCCTGGGGCTTACAATGAGCAGTTCTTC. Amino acid sequence: CATSRDPGAYNEQFF. Variable domain in full (rest from reference TRBV15 and TRBJ2-1): DAMVIQNPRYQVTQFGKPVTLSCSQTLNHNVMYWYQQKSSQAPKLLFHYYDKDFNNEADTPDNFQSRRPNTSFCFLDIRSPGLGDTAMYLCATSRDPGAYNEQFFGPGTRLTVL.